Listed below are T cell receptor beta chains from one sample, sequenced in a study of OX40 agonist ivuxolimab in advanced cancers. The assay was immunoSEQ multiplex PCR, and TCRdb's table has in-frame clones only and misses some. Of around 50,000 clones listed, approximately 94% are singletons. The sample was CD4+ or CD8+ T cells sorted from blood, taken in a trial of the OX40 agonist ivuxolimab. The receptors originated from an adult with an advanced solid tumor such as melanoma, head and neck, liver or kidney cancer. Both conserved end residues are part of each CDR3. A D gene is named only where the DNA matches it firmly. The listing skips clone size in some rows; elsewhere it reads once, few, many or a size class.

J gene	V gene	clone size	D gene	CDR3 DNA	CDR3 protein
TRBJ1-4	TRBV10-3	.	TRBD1	TGTGCCCCCCAGTACGGGACAGGGGCGGCAAAACTGTTTTTT	CAPQYGTGAAKLFF
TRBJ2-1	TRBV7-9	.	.	TGTGCCAGCAGCTTTAGAGGCGAGCAGTTCTTC	CASSFRGEQFF
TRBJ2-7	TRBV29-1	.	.	TGCAGCGTGGAGACAGGAAGCCACGAGCAGTACTTC	CSVETGSHEQYF
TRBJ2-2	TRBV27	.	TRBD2	TGTGCCAGCAGTTGGCGGGAGGGCCACCGGGAGCTGTTTTTT	CASSWREGHRELFF
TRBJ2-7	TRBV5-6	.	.	TGTGCCAGCAGCTTTGGGGGGCTTCCCTCCTACGAGCAGTACTTC	CASSFGGLPSYEQYF
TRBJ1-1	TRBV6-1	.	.	TGTGCCAGCAGTGCGGGGTTCCGCACTGAAGCTTTCTTT	CASSAGFRTEAFF
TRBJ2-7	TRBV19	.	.	TGTGCCAGTAGTATAGCCTCGGGGACCTCCTACGAGCAGTACTTC	CASSIASGTSYEQYF
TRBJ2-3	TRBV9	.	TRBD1	TGTGCCAGCAGCGTAGGAGATGGACAGGTCGGCACAGATACGCAGTATTTT	CASSVGDGQVGTDTQYF
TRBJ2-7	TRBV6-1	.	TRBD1	TGTGCCAGCAGTGAACCCGGACAGGTCTACGAGCAGTACTTC	CASSEPGQVYEQYF
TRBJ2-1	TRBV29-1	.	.	TGCAGCGTAGAAGGGGACGGTGAGCAGTTCTTC	CSVEGDGEQFF
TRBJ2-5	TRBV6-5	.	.	TGTGCCAGCGGGTTTCTGGCGGGAGAGACCCAGTACTTC	CASGFLAGETQYF
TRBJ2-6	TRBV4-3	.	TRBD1	TGCGCCAGCAGCCAACGGACAGGAGAGATCTTCTCTGGGGCCAACGTCCTGACTTTC	CASSQRTGEIFSGANVLTF
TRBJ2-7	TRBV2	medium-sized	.	TGTGCCAGCAGTGGCGACAGCTTCTACGAGCAGTACTTC	CASSGDSFYEQYF
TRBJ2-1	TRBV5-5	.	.	TGTGCCAGCAGCTTGGGGATCGGGGCCTACAATGAGCAGTTCTTC	CASSLGIGAYNEQFF
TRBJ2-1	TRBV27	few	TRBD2	TGTGCCAGCAGGAGCGGGAGTTCCTACAATGAGCAGTTCTTC	CASRSGSSYNEQFF
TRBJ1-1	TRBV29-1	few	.	TGCAGCGTTGAAAGGTCGGGGAGAAACACTGAAGCTTTCTTT	CSVERSGRNTEAFF
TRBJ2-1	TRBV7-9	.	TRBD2	TGTGCCAGCAGCTCGATTGGCGGGAGGTTAAATGAGCAGTTCTTC	CASSSIGGRLNEQFF
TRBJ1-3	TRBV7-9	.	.	TGTGCCAGCAGCCATTCGGGGGATGGAAACACCATATATTTT	CASSHSGDGNTIYF
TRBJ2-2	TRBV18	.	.	TGTGCCAGCTCACAGGGACCCGCGAACACCGGGGAGCTGTTTTTT	CASSQGPANTGELFF
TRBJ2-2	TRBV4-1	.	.	TGCGCCAGCACCGGACTTAGAGCGAACACCGGGGAGCTGTTTTTT	CASTGLRANTGELFF
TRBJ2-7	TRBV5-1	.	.	TGCGCCAGCAGCTTGAAACCGGCTTTGGTCGAGCAGTACTTC	CASSLKPALVEQYF
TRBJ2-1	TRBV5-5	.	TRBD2	TGTGCCAGCAGAACAGGGACTAGCGGGACCAATGAGCAGTTCTTC	CASRTGTSGTNEQFF
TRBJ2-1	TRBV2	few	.	TGTGCCAGCAGCCGGGGCGGAATTGGCAATGAGCAGTTCTTC	CASSRGGIGNEQFF
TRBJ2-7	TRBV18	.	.	TGTGCCAGCTCACCATCCCGTTTCTACGAGCAGTACTTC	CASSPSRFYEQYF
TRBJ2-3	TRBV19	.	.	TGTGCCAGTAGTCTGTGGTTGGCAGATACGCAGTATTTT	CASSLWLADTQYF
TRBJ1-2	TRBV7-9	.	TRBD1	TGTGCCAGCAGCTTAGAGCAGGGGGTGAATGGCTACACCTTC	CASSLEQGVNGYTF
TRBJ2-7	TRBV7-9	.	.	TGTGCCAGCAGCTTAGGATCCAATTACGAGCAGTACTTC	CASSLGSNYEQYF
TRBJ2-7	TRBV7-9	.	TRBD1	TGTGCCAGCACCCCCGGGACAGGGACCTACGAGCAGTACTTC	CASTPGTGTYEQYF
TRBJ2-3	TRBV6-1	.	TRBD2	TGTGCCAGCAGTGATAGGGGACTAGCGGGAGGGGGGGATACGCAGTATTTT	CASSDRGLAGGGDTQYF
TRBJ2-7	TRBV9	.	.	TGTGCCAGCAGCGTAGAGGGGGGATTGGGCTACGAGCAGTACTTC	CASSVEGGLGYEQYF
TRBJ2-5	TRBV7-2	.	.	TGTGCCAGCAGCCCCCTTTTCCCCCCCACGTTGGAGACCCAGTACTTC	CASSPLFPPTLETQYF
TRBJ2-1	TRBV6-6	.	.	TGTGCCAGCGGGGAAGGAGGGACCTACAATGAGCAGTTCTTC	CASGEGGTYNEQFF
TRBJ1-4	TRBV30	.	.	TGTGCCTGGAACGACAGGAGGAGGGAAAAACTGTTTTTT	CAWNDRRREKLFF
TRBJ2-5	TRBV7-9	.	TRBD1	TGTGCCAGCAGCTTGAAGCAGGGGGCTAGAGAAGAGACCCAGTACTTC	CASSLKQGAREETQYF
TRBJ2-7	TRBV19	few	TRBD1	TGTGCCAGTAGTTACGGAACAGGGGGAGAGCAGTACTTC	CASSYGTGGEQYF
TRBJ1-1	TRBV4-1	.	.	TGCGCCAGCAGCCACCCCGGGAGCACCACTGAAGCTTTCTTT	CASSHPGSTTEAFF
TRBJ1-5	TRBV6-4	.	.	TGTGCCAGCAGTGACTCCGGTCGCTCAGGAGGGGTTCAGCCCCAGCATTTT	CASSDSGRSGGVQPQHF
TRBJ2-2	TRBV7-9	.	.	TGTGCCAGCAGCTTAGGTGACGGGGAGCTGTTTTTT	CASSLGDGELFF
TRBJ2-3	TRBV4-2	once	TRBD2	TGTGCCAGCAGCCCAGCGACTAGCTCAGATACGCAGTATTTT	CASSPATSSDTQYF
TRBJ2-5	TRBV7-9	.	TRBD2	TGTGCCAGCAGCTTAGGGCGGGGGAGAGGCTTAGAAGAGACCCAGTACTTC	CASSLGRGRGLEETQYF
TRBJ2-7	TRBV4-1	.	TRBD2	TGCGCCAGCAGCCAGGCTAGCGGAACCTACGAGCAGTACTTC	CASSQASGTYEQYF
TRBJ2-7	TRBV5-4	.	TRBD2	TGTGCCAGCAGCGTCACCGGGACTAGCGCCTACGAGCAGTACTTC	CASSVTGTSAYEQYF
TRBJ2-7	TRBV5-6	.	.	TGTGCCAGCAGCTTCCAGGCATCCTTCGACGAGCAGTACTTC	CASSFQASFDEQYF
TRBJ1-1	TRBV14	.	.	TGTGCCAGCAGAAACACCCGTGAACACCCGGTGACTGAAGCTTTCTTT	CASRNTREHPVTEAFF
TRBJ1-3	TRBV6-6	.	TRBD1	TGTGCCAGCAGTTCAAGGGACAGGGGTACTGGAAACACCATATATTTT	CASSSRDRGTGNTIYF
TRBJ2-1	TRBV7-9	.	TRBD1	TGTGCCACCCCGACAGGGGCCGATGAGCAGTTCTTC	CATPTGADEQFF